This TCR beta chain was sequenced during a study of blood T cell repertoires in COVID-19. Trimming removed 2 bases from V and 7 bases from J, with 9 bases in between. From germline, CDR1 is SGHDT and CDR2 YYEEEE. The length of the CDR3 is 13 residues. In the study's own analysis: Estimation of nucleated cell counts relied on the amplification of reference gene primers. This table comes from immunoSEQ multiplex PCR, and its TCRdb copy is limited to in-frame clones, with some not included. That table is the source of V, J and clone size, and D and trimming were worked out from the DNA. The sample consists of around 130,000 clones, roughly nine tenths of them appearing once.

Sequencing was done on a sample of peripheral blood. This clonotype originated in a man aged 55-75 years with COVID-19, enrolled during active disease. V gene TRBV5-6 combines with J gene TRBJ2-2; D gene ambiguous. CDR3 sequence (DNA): TGTGCCAGCAGCTTCCAACAGTACGGGGAGCTGTTTTTT. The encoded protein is CASSFQQYGELFF. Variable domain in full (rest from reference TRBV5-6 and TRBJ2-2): DAGVTQSPTHLIKTRGQQVTLRCSPKSGHDTVSWYQQALGQGPQFIFQYYEEEERQRGNFPDRFSGHQFPNYSSELNVNALLLGDSALYLCASSFQQYGELFFGEGSRLTVL.